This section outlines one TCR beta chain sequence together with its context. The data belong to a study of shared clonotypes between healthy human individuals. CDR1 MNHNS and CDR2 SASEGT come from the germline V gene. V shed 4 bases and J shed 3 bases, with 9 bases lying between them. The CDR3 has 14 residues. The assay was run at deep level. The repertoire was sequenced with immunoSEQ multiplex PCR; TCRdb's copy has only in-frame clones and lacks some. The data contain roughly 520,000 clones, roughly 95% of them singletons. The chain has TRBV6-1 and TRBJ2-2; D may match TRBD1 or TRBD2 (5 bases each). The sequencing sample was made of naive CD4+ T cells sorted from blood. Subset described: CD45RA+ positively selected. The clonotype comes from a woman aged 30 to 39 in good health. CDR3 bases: TGTGCCAGCAGTGCTTTGGGACACACCGGGGAGCTGTTTTTT. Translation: CASSALGHTGELFF.